Described below is a single T cell receptor beta chain sequence and its context. The source of the sample is a study of T cells expressing NK-cell markers. From its re-call of the 5' RACE reads, TCRdb lists each CDR3 protein once, without DNA. This sample's clone table lists about 260,000 distinct CDR3 sequences. From germline, CDR1 is MGHDK and CDR2 SYGVNS. CDR3 length: 16 amino acids. This chain uses TRBV25-1 with TRBJ1-4; TCRdb lists TRBD1, though no DNA is available to test this call. Sequencing was performed on blood T cells: a sorted CD56 or NKG2C T cell subset, CD4+ or CD8+ T cells, or bulk PBMC T cells (not recorded which). The sequence derives from a woman aged 18 to 69 in good health. The CDR3 spells CASSEGAGAANEKLFF.